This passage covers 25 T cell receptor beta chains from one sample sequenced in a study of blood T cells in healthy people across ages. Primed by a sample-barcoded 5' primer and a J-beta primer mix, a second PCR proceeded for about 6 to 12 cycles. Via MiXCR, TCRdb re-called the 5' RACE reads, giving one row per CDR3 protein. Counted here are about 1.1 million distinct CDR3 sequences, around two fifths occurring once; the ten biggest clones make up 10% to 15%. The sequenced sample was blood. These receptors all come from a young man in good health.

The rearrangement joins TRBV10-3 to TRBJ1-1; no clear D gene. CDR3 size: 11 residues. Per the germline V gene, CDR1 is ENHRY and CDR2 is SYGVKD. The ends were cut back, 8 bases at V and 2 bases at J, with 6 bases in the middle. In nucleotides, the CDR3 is TGTGCCATCGGGTCTAACACTGAAGCTTTCTTT. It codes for CAIGSNTEAFF.

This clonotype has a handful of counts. The CDR3 is CASGASSGAQQETQYF. CDR3 DNA sequence: TGTGCTAGTGGGGCCTCTAGCGGGGCACAACAAGAGACCCAGTACTTC. J is TRBJ2-5 and V is TRBV12-5; 9 positions match TRBD2. Trimming removed 6 bases from V and 2 bases from J; junction bases left unmatched: 10. Germline CDR1 and CDR2: LGHNT and FRNRAP. This CDR3 has 16 residues. Supplemented by reference TRBV12-5 and TRBJ2-5, the full variable domain reads DARVTQTPRHKVTEMGQEVTMRCQPILGHNTVFWYRQTMMQGLELLAYFRNRAPLDDSGMPKDRFSAEMPDATLATLKIQPSEPRDSAVYFCASGASSGAQQETQYFGPGTRLLVL.

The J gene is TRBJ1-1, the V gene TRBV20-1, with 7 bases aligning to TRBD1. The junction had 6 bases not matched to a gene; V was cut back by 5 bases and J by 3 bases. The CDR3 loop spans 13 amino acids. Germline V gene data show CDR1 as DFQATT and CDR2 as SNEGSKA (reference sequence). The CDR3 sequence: CSAATGDDTEAFF. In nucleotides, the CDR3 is TGCAGTGCTGCAACAGGGGATGACACTGAAGCTTTCTTT.

This CDR3 is CASRDRSGVNTGELFF. The CDR3 coding sequence is TGTGCCAGCAGAGACCGATCGGGTGTTAACACCGGGGAGCTGTTTTTT. The gene calls are TRBV2 and TRBJ2-2; D gene uncertain. The V gene's germline CDR1 is SNHLY and CDR2 FYNNEI. V was pared by 6 bases and J by 2 bases, with 16 bases between. CDR3 length: 16 residues.

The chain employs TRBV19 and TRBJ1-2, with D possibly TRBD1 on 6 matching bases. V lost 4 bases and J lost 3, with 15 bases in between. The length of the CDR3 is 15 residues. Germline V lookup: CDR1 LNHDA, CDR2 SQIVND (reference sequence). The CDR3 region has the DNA TGTGCCAGTAGTACTCCACAGGGCCGCTACTATGGCTACACCTTC. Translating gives CASSTPQGRYYGYTF. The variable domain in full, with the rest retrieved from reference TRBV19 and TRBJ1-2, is DGGITQSPKYLFRKEGQNVTLSCEQNLNHDAMYWYRQDPGQGLRLIYYSQIVNDFQKGDIAEGYSVSREKKESFPLTVTSAQKNPTAFYLCASSTPQGRYYGYTFGSGTRLTVV.

In DNA, the CDR3 is TGCGCCAGCAGCTTGGTGGGGGCTAATGAAAAACTGTTTTTT. It specifies CASSLVGANEKLFF. The chain is built from TRBV5-1 and TRBJ1-4; a weak D match, TRBD1 (5 bases). Germline values: CDR1 SGHRS, CDR2 YFSETQ. The CDR3 spans 14 residues. V lost 0 bases and J 3 bases, leaving 6 bases between the germline ends.

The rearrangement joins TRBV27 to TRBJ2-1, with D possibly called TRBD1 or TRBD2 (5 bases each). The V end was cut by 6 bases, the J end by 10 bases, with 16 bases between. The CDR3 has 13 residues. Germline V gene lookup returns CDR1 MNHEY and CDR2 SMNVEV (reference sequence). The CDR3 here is CASSHGTTYEQFF. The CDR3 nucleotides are TGTGCCAGCAGCCACGGGACCACCTACGAGCAGTTCTTC.

CDR3 nucleotide sequence: TGTGCCAGCACCGAGACATCAACAGGGGGCATTGAGCAGTTCTTC. Translation gives CASTETSTGGIEQFF. This chain connects TRBV7-2 to TRBJ2-1; 9 bases align to TRBD1. Unmatched junction bases numbered 13, after V lost 7 bases and J lost 9 bases. This CDR3 has 15 residues. Germline CDR1 reads SGHTA; CDR2 reads FQGNSA.

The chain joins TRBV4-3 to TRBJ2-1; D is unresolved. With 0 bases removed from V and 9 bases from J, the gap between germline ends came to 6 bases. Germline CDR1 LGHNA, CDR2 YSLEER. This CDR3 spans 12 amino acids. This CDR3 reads CASSQDWSEQFF. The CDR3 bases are TGCGCCAGCAGCCAAGATTGGAGTGAGCAGTTCTTC.

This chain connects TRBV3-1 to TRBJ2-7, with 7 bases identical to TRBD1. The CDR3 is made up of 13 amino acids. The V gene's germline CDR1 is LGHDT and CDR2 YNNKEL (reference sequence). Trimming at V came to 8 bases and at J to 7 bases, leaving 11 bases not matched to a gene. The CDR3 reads CASEGTAYNEQYF. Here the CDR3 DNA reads TGTGCCAGCGAAGGGACAGCATACAATGAGCAGTACTTC.

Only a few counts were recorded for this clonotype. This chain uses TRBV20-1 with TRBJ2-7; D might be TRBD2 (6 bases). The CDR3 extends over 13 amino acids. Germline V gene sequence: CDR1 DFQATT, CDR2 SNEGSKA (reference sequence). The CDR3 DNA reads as TGCGGATTCCAGGGAGGTGGGGGCTACGAGCAGTACTTC. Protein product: CGFQGGGGYEQYF.

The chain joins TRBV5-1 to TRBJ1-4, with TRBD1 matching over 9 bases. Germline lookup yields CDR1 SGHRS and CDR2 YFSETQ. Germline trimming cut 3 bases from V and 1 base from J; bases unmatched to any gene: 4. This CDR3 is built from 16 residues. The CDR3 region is CASSSGQGITNEKLFF. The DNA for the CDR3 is TGCGCCAGCAGCTCGGGACAGGGAATAACTAATGAAAAACTGTTTTTT.

The CDR3 sequence is CASRKLGTQFF. CDR3 bases: TGTGCCAGCAGGAAACTAGGAACCCAGTTCTTC. J is TRBJ2-1 and V is TRBV6-5; TRBD2 might be the D (5 bases). CDR3 length: 11 residues. The ends were cut back, 6 bases at V and 13 bases at J, with 13 bases in the middle. Germline-derived CDR1 and CDR2 are MNHEY and SVGAGI.

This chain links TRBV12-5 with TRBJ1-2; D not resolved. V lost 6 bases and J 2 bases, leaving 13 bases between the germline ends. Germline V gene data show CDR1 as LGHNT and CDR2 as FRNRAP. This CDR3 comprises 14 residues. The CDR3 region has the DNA TGTGCTAGTGGACTGGACCCTATCAACTATGGCTACACCTTC. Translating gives CASGLDPINYGYTF. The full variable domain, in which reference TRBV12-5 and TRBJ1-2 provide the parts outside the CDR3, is DARVTQTPRHKVTEMGQEVTMRCQPILGHNTVFWYRQTMMQGLELLAYFRNRAPLDDSGMPKDRFSAEMPDATLATLKIQPSEPRDSAVYFCASGLDPINYGYTFGSGTRLTVV.

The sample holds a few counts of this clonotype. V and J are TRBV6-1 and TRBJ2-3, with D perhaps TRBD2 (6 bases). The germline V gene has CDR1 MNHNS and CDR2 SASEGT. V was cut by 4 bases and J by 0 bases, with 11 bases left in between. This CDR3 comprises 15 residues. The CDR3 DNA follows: TGTGCCAGCAGTGGGTGGAGGGCCAGCACAGATACGCAGTATTTT. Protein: CASSGWRASTDTQYF.

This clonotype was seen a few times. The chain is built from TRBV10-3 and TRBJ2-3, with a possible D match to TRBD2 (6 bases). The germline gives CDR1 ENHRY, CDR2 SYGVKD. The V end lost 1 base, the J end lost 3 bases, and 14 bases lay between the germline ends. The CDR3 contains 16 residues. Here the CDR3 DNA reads TGTGCCATCAGTGAGTTTCAGGCAGGGAGGACAGATACGCAGTATTTT. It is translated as CAISEFQAGRTDTQYF.

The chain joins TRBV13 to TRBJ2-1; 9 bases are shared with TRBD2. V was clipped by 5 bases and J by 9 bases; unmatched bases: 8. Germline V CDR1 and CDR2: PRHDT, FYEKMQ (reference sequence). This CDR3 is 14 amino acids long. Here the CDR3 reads CASSEPGLAFEQFF. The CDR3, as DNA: TGTGCCAGCAGCGAACCAGGACTAGCGTTTGAGCAGTTCTTC.

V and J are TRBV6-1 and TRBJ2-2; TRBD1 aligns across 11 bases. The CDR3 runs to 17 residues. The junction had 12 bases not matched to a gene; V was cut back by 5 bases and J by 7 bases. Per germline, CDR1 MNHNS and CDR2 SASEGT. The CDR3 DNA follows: TGTGCCAGCAGTACCAAACCGGACAGGGGGCGAGTCGGGGAGCTGTTTTTT. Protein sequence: CASSTKPDRGRVGELFF.

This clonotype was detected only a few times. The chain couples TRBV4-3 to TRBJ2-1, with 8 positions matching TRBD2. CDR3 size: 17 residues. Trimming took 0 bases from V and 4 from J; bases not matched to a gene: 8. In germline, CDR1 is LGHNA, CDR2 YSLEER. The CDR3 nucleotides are TGCGCCAGCAGCCAAGATAAGCTACTAGCGGATTACAATGAGCAGTTCTTC. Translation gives CASSQDKLLADYNEQFF.

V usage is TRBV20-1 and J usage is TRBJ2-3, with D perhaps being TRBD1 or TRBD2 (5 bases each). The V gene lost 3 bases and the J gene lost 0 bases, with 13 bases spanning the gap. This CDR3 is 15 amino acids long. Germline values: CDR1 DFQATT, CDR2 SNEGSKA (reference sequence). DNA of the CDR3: TGCAGTGCTAGTGCCGTCGGGACGAGCACAGATACGCAGTATTTT. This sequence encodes CSASAVGTSTDTQYF.

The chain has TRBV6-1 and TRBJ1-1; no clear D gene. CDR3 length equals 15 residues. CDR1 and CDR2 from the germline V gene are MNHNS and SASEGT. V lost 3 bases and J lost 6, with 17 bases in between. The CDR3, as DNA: TGTGCCAGCAGTGAGCCCCTCGCTAGCGTGGCTGAAGCTTTCTTT. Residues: CASSEPLASVAEAFF.

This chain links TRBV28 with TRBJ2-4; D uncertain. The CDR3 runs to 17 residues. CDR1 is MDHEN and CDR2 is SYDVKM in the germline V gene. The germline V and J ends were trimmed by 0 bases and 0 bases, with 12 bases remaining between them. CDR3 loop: CASSLWSLTLAKNIQYF. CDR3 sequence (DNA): TGTGCCAGCAGTTTATGGTCACTGACTCTAGCCAAAAACATTCAGTACTTC.

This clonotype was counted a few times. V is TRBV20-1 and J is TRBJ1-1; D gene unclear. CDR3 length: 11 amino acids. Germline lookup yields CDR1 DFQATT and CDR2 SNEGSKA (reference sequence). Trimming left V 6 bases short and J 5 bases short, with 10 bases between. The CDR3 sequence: CSAWRATEAFF. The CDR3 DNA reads TGCAGTGCGTGGAGGGCGACTGAAGCTTTCTTT.

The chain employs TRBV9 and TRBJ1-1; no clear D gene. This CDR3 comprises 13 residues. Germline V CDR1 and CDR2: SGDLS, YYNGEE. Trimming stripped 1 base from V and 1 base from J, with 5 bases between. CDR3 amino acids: CASSVKRNTEAFF. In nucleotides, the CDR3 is TGTGCCAGCAGCGTAAAGAGGAACACTGAAGCTTTCTTT. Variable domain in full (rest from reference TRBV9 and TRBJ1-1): DSGVTQTPKHLITATGQRVTLRCSPRSGDLSVYWYQQSLDQGLQFLIQYYNGEERAKGNILERFSAQQFPDLHSELNLSSLELGDSALYFCASSVKRNTEAFFGQGTRLTVV.

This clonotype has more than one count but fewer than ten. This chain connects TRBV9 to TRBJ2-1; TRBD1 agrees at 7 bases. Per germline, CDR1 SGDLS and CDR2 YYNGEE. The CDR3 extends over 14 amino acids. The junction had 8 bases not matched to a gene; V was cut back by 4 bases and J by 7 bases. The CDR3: CASSSRDSMNEQFF. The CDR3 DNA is TGTGCCAGCAGCTCCCGGGACAGTATGAATGAGCAGTTCTTC.